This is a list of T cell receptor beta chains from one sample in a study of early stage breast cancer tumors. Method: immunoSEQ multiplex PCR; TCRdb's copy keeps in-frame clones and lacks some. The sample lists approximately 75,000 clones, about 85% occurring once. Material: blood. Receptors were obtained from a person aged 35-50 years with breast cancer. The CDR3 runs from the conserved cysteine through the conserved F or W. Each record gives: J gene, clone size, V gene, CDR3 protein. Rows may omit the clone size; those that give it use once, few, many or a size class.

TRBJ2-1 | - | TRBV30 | CAWRERPAGVSYNEQFF
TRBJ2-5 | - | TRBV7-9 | CASSPPQGGQETQYF
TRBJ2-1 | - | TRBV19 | CASRGTSGSSYNEQFF
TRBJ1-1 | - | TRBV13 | CASSSTGALNTEAFF
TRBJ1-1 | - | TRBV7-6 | CASSSHGDTEAFF
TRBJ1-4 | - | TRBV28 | CASSKGTGGREKLFF
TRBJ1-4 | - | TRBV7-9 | CASSPDRGKLFF
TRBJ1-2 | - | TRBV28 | CASRRQGNHGYTF
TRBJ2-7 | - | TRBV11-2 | CASSPGTGSYEQYF
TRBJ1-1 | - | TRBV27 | CASSLSWNTEAFF
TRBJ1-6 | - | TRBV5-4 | CASSLAQGTSPLHF
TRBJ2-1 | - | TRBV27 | CASRSSGRVRYNEQFF
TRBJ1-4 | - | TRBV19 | CASLGTESEKLFF
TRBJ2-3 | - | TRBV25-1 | CASTETSGSINTQYF
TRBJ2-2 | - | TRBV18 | CASSQQGTGELFF
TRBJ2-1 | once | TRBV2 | CASRSGGAGEQFF
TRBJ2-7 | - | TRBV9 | CASSFGGGYEQYF
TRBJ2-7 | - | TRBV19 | CASSIKHGTYEQYF
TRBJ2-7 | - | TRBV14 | CASSQKRDSQYF
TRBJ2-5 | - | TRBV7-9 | CASSPPDRGRQETQYF
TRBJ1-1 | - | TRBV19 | CASRESGGSGAFF
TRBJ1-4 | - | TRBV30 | CAWKRGPGLNEKLFF
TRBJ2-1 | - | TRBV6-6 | CASSLSGLQPFF
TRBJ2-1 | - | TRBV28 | CASSEYRGGEQFF
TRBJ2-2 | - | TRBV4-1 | CASSQTPSGELFF
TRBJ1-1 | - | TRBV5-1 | CASSISTVNTEAFF
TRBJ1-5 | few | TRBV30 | CAWSKQLNQPQHF
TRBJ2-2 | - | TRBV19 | CASSIQGANTGELFF
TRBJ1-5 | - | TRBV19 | CATKGQSYSNQPQHF
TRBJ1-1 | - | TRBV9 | CASSPSQGNTEAFF
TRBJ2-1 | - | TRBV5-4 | CASSPGLAGGGNNEQFF
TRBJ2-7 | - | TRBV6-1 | CASSAQASYEQYF
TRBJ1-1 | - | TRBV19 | CASSTLNQGGEAFF
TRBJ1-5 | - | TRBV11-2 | CASSIGEAQPQHF
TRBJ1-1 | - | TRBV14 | CASSQDVPGAFF
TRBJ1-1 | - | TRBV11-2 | CASSSTITSTEAFF
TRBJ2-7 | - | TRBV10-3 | CAISRLGEPYEQYF
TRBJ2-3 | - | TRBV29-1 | CSTISQGARDTQYF
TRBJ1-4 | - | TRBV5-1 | CASSDPGQGAEKLFF
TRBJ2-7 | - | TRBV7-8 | CASSWEGEQYF
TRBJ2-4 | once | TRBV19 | CASSRPMGSVKNIQYF
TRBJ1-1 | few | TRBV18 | CASSPGIDTEAFF
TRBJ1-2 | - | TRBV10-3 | CAISESIVGGSYGYTF
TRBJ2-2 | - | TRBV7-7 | CASSQSGSGGELFF
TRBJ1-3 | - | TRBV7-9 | CASSWRTGSSYF